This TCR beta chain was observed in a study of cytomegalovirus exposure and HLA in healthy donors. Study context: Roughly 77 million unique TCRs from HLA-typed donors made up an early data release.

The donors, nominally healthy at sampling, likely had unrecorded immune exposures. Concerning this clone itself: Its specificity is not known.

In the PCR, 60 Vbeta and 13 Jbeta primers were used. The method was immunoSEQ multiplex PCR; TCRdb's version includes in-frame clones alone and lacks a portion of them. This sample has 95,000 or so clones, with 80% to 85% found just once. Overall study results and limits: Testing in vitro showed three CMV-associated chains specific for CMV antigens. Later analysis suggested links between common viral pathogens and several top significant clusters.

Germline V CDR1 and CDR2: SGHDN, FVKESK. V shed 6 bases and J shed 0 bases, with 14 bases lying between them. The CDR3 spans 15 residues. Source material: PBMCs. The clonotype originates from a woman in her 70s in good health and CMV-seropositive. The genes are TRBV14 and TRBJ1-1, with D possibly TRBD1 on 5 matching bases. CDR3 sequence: CASSEGAKMNTEAFF. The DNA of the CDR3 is TGTGCCAGCAGTGAAGGGGCCAAGATGAACACTGAAGCTTTCTTT.